A single sample is the source of the 4 T cell receptor beta chains below, sequenced in a study of early T cells in non-severe SARS-CoV-2 infection. TCRdb ran MiXCR on the 5' RACE reads and lists one entry per CDR3 protein. Of 65,000 to 75,000 distinct CDR3 sequences listed, less than 15% are singletons. Sequencing used whole blood. These receptors all come from an adult who was a healthcare worker with PCR-confirmed SARS-CoV-2 infection or an uninfected control (not recorded which).

The chain is built from TRBV6-5 and TRBJ2-1; D uncertain. Germline lookup yields CDR1 MNHEY and CDR2 SVGAGI. The V and J ends lost 0 bases and 8 bases respectively, with 14 bases between them. CDR3 length: 15 residues. CDR3 sequence (DNA): TGTGCCAGCAGTTACTCAGGGCCACGGTTGGATGAGCAGTTCTTC. Translation gives CASSYSGPRLDEQFF.

This chain joins TRBV20-1 and TRBJ2-3; the match to TRBD1 covers 8 bases. The CDR3 sequence is 16 residues long. V trimming: 1 base; J trimming: 0 bases; junction bases outside the gene matches: 6. From germline, CDR1 is DFQATT and CDR2 SNEGSKA (reference sequence). As DNA, the CDR3 is TGCAGTGCTAGAGTTATGGGGGACAGGAGCACAGATACGCAGTATTTT. Its translation: CSARVMGDRSTDTQYF.

This clonotype was seen ten or more times. In nucleotides, the CDR3 is TGCGCCAGCAGCGGGACGGTCGGCAGCACTGAAGCTTTCTTT. Translated: CASSGTVGSTEAFF. The chain combines TRBV5-1 with TRBJ1-1; D perhaps matches TRBD1 (5 bases). The CDR3 is 14 amino acids. Looked up from germline, CDR1 is SGHRS and CDR2 is YFSETQ. Trimming shortened V by 4 bases and J by 4 bases, and 14 bases separated the two germline ends. The full variable domain, with the rest looked up from reference TRBV5-1 and TRBJ1-1, is KAGVTQTPRYLIKTRGQQVTLSCSPISGHRSVSWYQQTPGQGLQFLFEYFSETQRNKGNFPGRFSGRQFSNSRSEMNVSTLELGDSALYLCASSGTVGSTEAFFGQGTRLTVV.

The chain joins TRBV6-4 to TRBJ1-1, with 8 bases lining up with TRBD1. The germline V gene encodes CDR1 MRHNA and CDR2 SNTAGT. There are 15 residues in the CDR3. Trimming took 6 bases from V and 2 from J; bases not matched to a gene: 8. Written as DNA, the CDR3 is TGTGCCAGCAGACTCGAGGGACAGGTCAACACTGAAGCTTTCTTT. This codes for CASRLEGQVNTEAFF.